These T cell receptor beta chains were read from a single sample in a study of blood T cell repertoires in COVID-19. Profiling relied on immunoSEQ multiplex PCR, and the TCRdb table lists in-frame clones only, not all of them. The sample has fewer than 70,000 clones, about 86% seen once. What was sequenced was peripheral blood. The receptors shown here come from a human donor in a cohort sampled during active COVID-19. Each CDR3 is given with its conserved first and last residue. Fields, in order: D gene, J gene, clone size, V gene, CDR3 DNA, CDR3 protein. A D gene is named only where the DNA matches it firmly. Size tells how often a clone was seen (once, few, many) or the class of an expanded clone, and some rows leave it out.

.	TRBJ1-5	.	TRBV12-2	TGTGCAAGTCGGCCACGGGAAAACAGGGCTTATAGCAATCAGCCCCAGCATTTT	CASRPRENRAYSNQPQHF
TRBD1	TRBJ1-3	.	TRBV2	TGTGCCAGCAGTGGGCCGGGACAGGGGCAACACTCTGGAAACACCATATATTTT	CASSGPGQGQHSGNTIYF
.	TRBJ1-1	few	TRBV7-9	TGTGCCAGCAGCTTCGCCGGGACACGGGACACTGAAGCTTTCTTT	CASSFAGTRDTEAFF
.	TRBJ2-7	.	TRBV11-2	TGTGCCAGCAGCGCCCAGGCAGGGATGACCTACGAGCAGTACTTC	CASSAQAGMTYEQYF
TRBD1	TRBJ2-2	.	TRBV5-5	TGTGCCAGCAGCTTATTGCCTACCGGGACAGTAACCGGGGAGCTGTTTTTT	CASSLLPTGTVTGELFF
TRBD1	TRBJ1-1	.	TRBV7-9	TGTGCCAGCAGCTTCAGGGACAGGGGGCCTGGTGAAGCTTTCTTT	CASSFRDRGPGEAFF
TRBD1	TRBJ2-4	.	TRBV6-1	TGTGCCAGCAGTGAATGGGACAGGGGTTATAGAGTAGACATTCAGTACTTC	CASSEWDRGYRVDIQYF
.	TRBJ1-2	.	TRBV28	TGTGCCAGCACCCCTCGAGGCAGAGCTAACTATGGCTACACCTTC	CASTPRGRANYGYTF
TRBD1	TRBJ1-1	.	TRBV4-2	TGTGCCAGCAGCCCTCCGGGACAGGGGCTGACTGAAGCTTTCTTT	CASSPPGQGLTEAFF
TRBD2	TRBJ2-1	.	TRBV4-1	TGCGCCAGCAGTCACTTGAGCGGGATAAAGTACAATGAGCAGTTCTTC	CASSHLSGIKYNEQFF
.	TRBJ1-2	.	TRBV29-1	TGCAGCGTAGGGGAACTGGACTATGGCTACACCTTC	CSVGELDYGYTF
.	TRBJ1-1	.	TRBV4-1	TGCGCCAGCAGCCAACAGACAGGTCTGAACACTGAAGCTTTCTTT	CASSQQTGLNTEAFF
.	TRBJ1-1	.	TRBV15	TGTGCCACCAGCAGCTACCAGGGAGGCCAGGGTTGGAACACTGAAGCTTTCTTT	CATSSYQGGQGWNTEAFF
TRBD2	TRBJ2-7	.	TRBV18	TGTGCCAGCTCACCGAAAACTAGCGGGATCGAGCAGTACTTC	CASSPKTSGIEQYF
TRBD1	TRBJ2-7	.	TRBV28	TGTGCCAGCAGCCAGACAAAAAACAGGGGGCTCTACGAGCAGTACTTC	CASSQTKNRGLYEQYF
.	TRBJ2-7	few	TRBV7-6	TGTGCCAGCAGCGAAGAGACAGCCTACGAGCAGTACTTC	CASSEETAYEQYF
.	TRBJ2-5	once	TRBV30	TGTGCCTGGAGCCGCCCCCGGGTGATCCAAGAGACCCAGTACTTC	CAWSRPRVIQETQYF
.	TRBJ2-1	.	TRBV27	TGTGCCAGCAGTTCCCTCCCAGGGGTGGTTGATGAGCAGTTCTTC	CASSSLPGVVDEQFF
.	TRBJ1-2	.	TRBV2	TGTGCCAGCAAAAGCGGTACTAACTATGGCTACACCTTC	CASKSGTNYGYTF
TRBD2	TRBJ2-1	.	TRBV19	TGTGCCAGTAGTATCCTAGGACTAGGAAGAAATGAGCAGTTCTTC	CASSILGLGRNEQFF
TRBD2	TRBJ2-5	.	TRBV28	TGTGCCAGCAGCCAAACTTTAGCGGGGGGGCGGGAGACCCAGTACTTC	CASSQTLAGGRETQYF
.	TRBJ1-1	once	TRBV5-1	TGCGCCAGCAGCAGAGACATGAACACTGAAGCTTTCTTT	CASSRDMNTEAFF
TRBD1	TRBJ2-7	.	TRBV29-1	TGCAGCGTTGGTTCGGGGACAGGGGTGGGCGAGCAGTACTTC	CSVGSGTGVGEQYF
.	TRBJ2-2	.	TRBV30	TGTGCCTGTCCATTTGGGCTAGCGTACACCGGGGAGCTGTTTTTT	CACPFGLAYTGELFF
.	TRBJ2-3	.	TRBV7-6	TGTGCCAGCAGCCGGTGGGCGGGGGCTACAGATACGCAGTATTTT	CASSRWAGATDTQYF
.	TRBJ2-7	.	TRBV9	TGTGCCAGCAGCGTAGGGGGGCCCTCCTACGAGCAGTACTTC	CASSVGGPSYEQYF
.	TRBJ1-1	.	TRBV9	TGTGCCAGCAGCGTTGAAAGTGCGAGCACTGAAGCTTTCTTT	CASSVESASTEAFF
TRBD1	TRBJ1-5	.	TRBV6-2/TRBV6-3	TGTGCCAGCAGTTACTCGAGACAGGGGAGTTTCAGCAATCAGCCCCAGCATTTT	CASSYSRQGSFSNQPQHF
.	TRBJ1-5	medium-sized	TRBV24-1	TGTGCCAGCACCTCAGGGAACAATCAGCCCCAGCATTTT	CASTSGNNQPQHF
.	TRBJ1-1	.	TRBV11-2	TGTGCCAGCAGCTTAGGTCCGCGGGGCGGCACTGAAGCTTTCTTT	CASSLGPRGGTEAFF
.	TRBJ2-7	.	TRBV27	TGTGCCAGCAGTTTGAAGCAGGGATCCTACGAGCAGTACTTC	CASSLKQGSYEQYF
.	TRBJ1-5	few	TRBV5-4	TGTGCCAGCAGCTTGGACAGGGATCAGCCCCAGCATTTT	CASSLDRDQPQHF
.	TRBJ2-1	.	TRBV2	TGTGCCAGCAGTCCTTATGAGAATGAGCAGTTCTTC	CASSPYENEQFF
.	TRBJ1-2	.	TRBV27	TGTGCCAGCCGACCACAGGGACTACCCTATGGCTACACCTTC	CASRPQGLPYGYTF
.	TRBJ1-3	once	TRBV30	TGTGCCTGGAAACAGGTCCTCCTGGGAAATACCATATATTTT	CAWKQVLLGNTIYF
.	TRBJ1-5	once	TRBV7-8	TGTGCCAGCAGCCCTACCGGGGGTAGGCAGCCCCAGCATTTT	CASSPTGGRQPQHF
.	TRBJ2-3	.	TRBV12-1	TGTGCCAGCAGCACGTGGGAGCGCACAGATACGCAGTATTTT	CASSTWERTDTQYF
TRBD2	TRBJ2-1	once	TRBV7-2	TGTGCCAGCAGGCAGCCGGGACTAGCGTCCAATGAGCAGTTCTTC	CASRQPGLASNEQFF
.	TRBJ2-7	few	TRBV5-1	TGCGCCAGCAGCCCCCTGGGTGGGGCCTCCTACGAGCAGTACTTC	CASSPLGGASYEQYF
.	TRBJ1-2	few	TRBV7-9	TGTGCCAGCACTGACAGAAACTATGGCTACACCTTC	CASTDRNYGYTF
.	TRBJ2-7	.	TRBV9	TGTGCCAGCAGCGTTGCGACGACAGACTCCTACGAGCAGTACTTC	CASSVATTDSYEQYF
.	TRBJ2-7	once	TRBV2	TGTGCCAGCAGTGAAGCGCTTTCGGACAGCGAGGAGGAGCAGTACTTC	CASSEALSDSEEEQYF
TRBD1	TRBJ2-7	.	TRBV13	TGTGCCAGCAGCTTAGGAGGACAGGGGGCGCTTTACGAGCAGTACTTC	CASSLGGQGALYEQYF
.	TRBJ1-3	.	TRBV5-6	TGTGCCAGCAGCCCCGGCCAGGTTCTTCCTGGAAACACCATATATTTT	CASSPGQVLPGNTIYF
.	TRBJ1-1	.	TRBV9	TGTGCCAGCAGCGAGGGACTCTCCCACACTGAAGCTTTCTTT	CASSEGLSHTEAFF
TRBD1	TRBJ1-1	.	TRBV9	TGTGCCAGCAGTGAAACTACAGGGGGCTGGGGCACTGAAGCTTTCTTT	CASSETTGGWGTEAFF
.	TRBJ2-5	.	TRBV6-2/TRBV6-3	TGTGCCAGCAGTTACTCCGCCGGAGAGACCCAGTACTTC	CASSYSAGETQYF
.	TRBJ2-1	once	TRBV13	TGTGCCAGCAGCGCCAGCTCCTACAATGAGCAGTTCTTC	CASSASSYNEQFF
TRBD2	TRBJ2-5	few	TRBV2	TGTGCCAGCCATATTCCGGGACTAGCGGGGGGCCCAGAGACCCAGTACTTC	CASHIPGLAGGPETQYF
.	TRBJ1-2	.	TRBV18	TGTGCCAGCTCACCTCGGGACACGGATGGCTACACCTTC	CASSPRDTDGYTF
TRBD2	TRBJ2-1	once	TRBV9	TGTGCCAGCAGCGTGGGACTACCATACAATGAGCAGTTCTTC	CASSVGLPYNEQFF
TRBD1	TRBJ1-6	once	TRBV19	TGTGCCAGTACCCCAACCTTCGGACAGGGGTATTCACCCCTCCACTTT	CASTPTFGQGYSPLHF
.	TRBJ2-7	.	TRBV21-1	TGTGCCAGCAGCAAATGGGACAGGTACTACGAGCAGTACTTC	CASSKWDRYYEQYF